This T cell receptor (beta chain) was identified in a study of cytomegalovirus exposure and HLA in healthy donors. Both 60 Vbeta primers and 13 Jbeta primers went into the PCR. Clones were read by immunoSEQ multiplex PCR, and TCRdb kept only the in-frame ones, dropping some. The sample records under 150,000 clones, roughly 10% being singletons. Findings of the study overall: The authors later found TCR association rates varying by HLA locus, with DRB1 most and HLA-C fewest.

Per germline, CDR1 LNHDA and CDR2 SQIVND (reference sequence). V was pared by 4 bases and J by 6 bases, with 1 base of the junction left unmatched. The CDR3 length is 13 residues. This clone occurred a few times. Its antigen is still unknown. The sample was PBMCs. The clonotype was recovered from a male donor in good health and CMV-seronegative. The chain combines TRBV19 with TRBJ2-3; 10 nucleotides align to TRBD2. The CDR3: CASSRGLADTQYF. As DNA, the CDR3 is TGTGCCAGTAGTAGGGGACTAGCGGATACGCAGTATTTT.